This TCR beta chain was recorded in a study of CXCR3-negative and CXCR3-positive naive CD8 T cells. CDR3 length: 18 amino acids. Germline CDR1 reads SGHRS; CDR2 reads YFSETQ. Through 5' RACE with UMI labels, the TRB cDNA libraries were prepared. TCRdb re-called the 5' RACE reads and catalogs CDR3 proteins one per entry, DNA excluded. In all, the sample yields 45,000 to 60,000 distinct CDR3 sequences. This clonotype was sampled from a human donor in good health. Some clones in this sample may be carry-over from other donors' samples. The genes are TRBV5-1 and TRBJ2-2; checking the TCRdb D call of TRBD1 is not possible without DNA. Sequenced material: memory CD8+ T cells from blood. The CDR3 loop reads CASSLGASDTGYTGELFF.